The rows below give T cell receptor beta chains drawn from one sample of a study of cytomegalovirus exposure and HLA in healthy donors. The table came from immunoSEQ multiplex PCR; TCRdb's copy has only in-frame clones and leaves some out. The repertoire holds 60,000 to 70,000 clones, with roughly 70% as singletons. Input material: PBMCs. These receptors all stem from a man in his fifties in good health and CMV-seropositive. The CDR3 runs from the conserved cysteine through the conserved F or W. Fields, in order: D gene, J gene, clone size, V gene, CDR3 protein, CDR3 DNA. The D gene is left open where the match is weak. Clone size is not always given. Where it is, it says once, few, many or a class for expanded clones.

d_gene: NA; j_gene: TRBJ2-4; abundance: NA; v_gene: TRBV11-3; CDR3aa: CASSLVPLLAKNIQYF; CDR3nt: TGTGCCAGCAGCTTAGTTCCACTACTAGCCAAAAACATTCAGTACTTC
d_gene: TRBD1; j_gene: TRBJ1-4; abundance: NA; v_gene: TRBV19; CDR3aa: CASSIGNRGQEKLFF; CDR3nt: TGTGCCAGTAGTATAGGGAACAGGGGGCAAGAAAAACTGTTTTTT
d_gene: TRBD1; j_gene: TRBJ1-2; abundance: once; v_gene: TRBV5-6; CDR3aa: CASSLTGGTGYTF; CDR3nt: TGTGCCAGCAGTCTGACAGGGGGGACTGGCTACACCTTC
d_gene: TRBD1; j_gene: TRBJ2-7; abundance: NA; v_gene: TRBV6-1; CDR3aa: CASSDRQGTGREQYF; CDR3nt: TGTGCCAGCAGTGATCGGCAGGGGACAGGGAGGGAGCAGTACTTC
d_gene: TRBD2; j_gene: TRBJ2-7; abundance: few; v_gene: TRBV7-2; CDR3aa: CASSPPLAGTSYEQYF; CDR3nt: TGTGCCAGCAGCCCTCCGCTAGCGGGGACCTCCTACGAGCAGTACTTC
d_gene: TRBD1; j_gene: TRBJ2-4; abundance: once; v_gene: TRBV5-5; CDR3aa: CASSLRTGPNIQYF; CDR3nt: TGTGCCAGCAGCTTGCGGACAGGGCCGAACATTCAGTACTTC
d_gene: NA; j_gene: TRBJ1-4; abundance: NA; v_gene: TRBV7-9; CDR3aa: CASSGNRFRKKNEKLFF; CDR3nt: TGTGCCAGCAGCGGCAACAGATTTAGGAAGAAGAATGAAAAACTGTTTTTT
d_gene: NA; j_gene: TRBJ1-6; abundance: NA; v_gene: TRBV11-3; CDR3aa: CASSLGAGGSPLHF; CDR3nt: TGTGCCAGCAGCTTAGGGGCTGGTGGGTCACCCCTCCACTTT
d_gene: NA; j_gene: TRBJ1-2; abundance: few; v_gene: TRBV2; CDR3aa: CASKKDSPNYGYTF; CDR3nt: TGTGCCAGCAAAAAAGACAGCCCTAACTATGGCTACACCTTC
d_gene: TRBD1; j_gene: TRBJ2-7; abundance: NA; v_gene: TRBV15; CDR3aa: CATSRGGTGYEQYF; CDR3nt: TGTGCCACCAGCAGAGGGGGGACAGGATACGAGCAGTACTTC
d_gene: TRBD2; j_gene: TRBJ2-3; abundance: NA; v_gene: TRBV7-3; CDR3aa: CASSPGTSGRWTDTQYF; CDR3nt: TGTGCCAGCAGCCCAGGGACTAGCGGGAGGTGGACAGATACGCAGTATTTT
d_gene: TRBD2; j_gene: TRBJ2-1; abundance: NA; v_gene: TRBV5-4; CDR3aa: CASSLSGVGQFF; CDR3nt: TGTGCCAGCAGCTTGAGCGGGGTAGGGCAGTTCTTC
d_gene: NA; j_gene: TRBJ2-1; abundance: NA; v_gene: TRBV28; CDR3aa: CASSWGRGSYNEQFF; CDR3nt: TGTGCCAGCAGCTGGGGGCGGGGGTCCTACAATGAGCAGTTCTTC
d_gene: NA; j_gene: TRBJ1-1; abundance: NA; v_gene: TRBV29-1; CDR3aa: CSAGQRNTEAFF; CDR3nt: TGCAGCGCCGGACAGCGGAACACTGAAGCTTTCTTT
d_gene: TRBD1; j_gene: TRBJ1-4; abundance: once; v_gene: TRBV4-1; CDR3aa: CASSQRNPGQGVEKLFF; CDR3nt: TGCGCCAGCAGCCAACGAAACCCGGGACAGGGGGTAGAAAAACTGTTTTTT
d_gene: NA; j_gene: TRBJ1-2; abundance: NA; v_gene: TRBV29-1; CDR3aa: CSAGDSIWPGYTF; CDR3nt: TGCAGCGCCGGAGACAGTATTTGGCCCGGCTACACCTTC